The 28 T cell receptor beta chains listed next were all sequenced from one sample in a study of technical replicates of blood from a few donors. TCRdb's table, derived via immunoSEQ multiplex PCR, lists solely in-frame clones and lacks some. The sample shows about 83,000 clones, about 94% of them seen only once. The specimen sequenced was T cells isolated from PBMCs. Receptors were obtained from a human donor in good health.

The chain links TRBV2 to TRBJ2-1; 10 bases fit TRBD2. There are 14 residues in the CDR3. CDR1 is SNHLY, CDR2 FYNNEI, per germline. This chain's CDR3 is CAVPGLANPNEQFF. The CDR3 coding sequence is TGTGCGGTTCCGGGACTAGCGAATCCCAATGAGCAGTTCTTC.

The rearrangement joins TRBV5-1 to TRBJ1-2, with TRBD1 matching 8 bases. V gave up 2 bases and J gave up 5 bases; unmatched junction bases: 8. CDR3 size: 15 residues. CDR1 and CDR2 from the germline V gene are SGHRS and YFSETQ. CDR3 DNA sequence: TGCGCCAGCAGCTTCGACCGGACAGGGCAATATGGCTACACCTTC. It codes for CASSFDRTGQYGYTF.

The chain combines TRBV6-6 with TRBJ2-5; the match to TRBD2 covers 10 bases. Germline CDR1 MNHNY, CDR2 SVGAGI (reference sequence). V lost 6 bases, J lost 5 bases, and 12 bases stayed unmatched. The CDR3 spans 16 residues. CDR3 region: CASSLRASGRVETQYF. The CDR3 coding sequence is TGTGCCAGCAGCCTACGGGCTAGCGGGAGAGTGGAGACCCAGTACTTC.

The V gene is TRBV18, the J gene TRBJ1-4, with 10 bases identical to TRBD1. Per germline, CDR1 KGHSH and CDR2 LQKENI. The ends lost 4 bases at V and 7 bases at J; junction bases unmatched: 12. The CDR3 is 17 amino acids. CDR3 loop: CASSLSTGGLASEKLFF. CDR3 coding DNA: TGTGCCAGCTCACTATCGACAGGGGGCTTAGCCTCTGAAAAACTGTTTTTT. Together with reference TRBV18 and TRBJ1-4, the CDR3 gives the full variable domain: NAGVMQNPRHLVRRRGQEARLRCSPMKGHSHVYWYRQLPEEGLKFMVYLQKENIIDESGMPKERFSAEFPKEGPSILRIQQVVRGDSAAYFCASSLSTGGLASEKLFFGSGTQLSVL.

The chain couples TRBV5-1 to TRBJ2-1, with 11 bases aligning to TRBD2. Germline CDR1 and CDR2: SGHRS and YFSETQ. This CDR3 is 16 amino acids long. Trimming at V came to 2 bases and at J to 5 bases, leaving 6 bases not matched to a gene. Here the CDR3 reads CASSLDSGRADNEQFF. DNA of the CDR3: TGCGCCAGCAGCTTAGATAGCGGGAGGGCCGACAATGAGCAGTTCTTC.

The chain combines TRBV9 with TRBJ1-1, with 10 bases identical to TRBD1. After removal of 3 bases from V and 0 bases from J, the junction contained 11 bases not matched to a gene. CDR3 length: 18 amino acids. Germline-derived CDR1 and CDR2 are SGDLS and YYNGEE. DNA of the CDR3: TGTGCCAGCAGCGCCCAGGACAGGGGGTCAGGGGTGAACACTGAAGCTTTCTTT. Its translation is CASSAQDRGSGVNTEAFF.

This rearrangement joins TRBV15 to TRBJ1-2; no clear D. CDR1 is LNHNV and CDR2 is YYDKDF in the germline V gene (reference sequence). This CDR3 comprises 15 residues. The V end was cut by 1 base, the J end by 5 bases, with 14 bases between. CDR3 loop: CATSRVAGSRYGYTF. The CDR3 nucleotides read TGTGCCACCAGCAGAGTAGCGGGGAGTCGGTATGGCTACACCTTC.

The rearrangement joins TRBV5-4 to TRBJ2-3; TRBD2 matches at 9 bases. V trimming: 4 bases; J trimming: 4 bases; junction bases outside the gene matches: 10. CDR3 length: 16 residues. CDR1 is SGHNT, CDR2 YYREEE, per germline (reference sequence). CDR3 coding DNA: TGTGCCAGCAGCACCCTAGGCGGGGGGGCCGCAGATACGCAGTATTTT. Its translation is CASSTLGGGAADTQYF.

Written as DNA, the CDR3 is TGTGCCAGCAGACGAGCGGGAGGGGGAGATACGCAGTATTTT. Its protein is CASRRAGGGDTQYF. V usage is TRBV14 and J usage is TRBJ2-3, with 10 positions matching TRBD2. The germline V gene has CDR1 SGHDN and CDR2 FVKESK. There are 14 residues in the CDR3. V was clipped by 6 bases and J by 5 bases; unmatched bases: 5.

This sequence joins TRBV4-1 and TRBJ1-2, with 8 bases that match TRBD1. The CDR3 runs 16 residues. From germline, CDR1 is MGHRA and CDR2 YSYEKL. Trimming removed 1 base from V and 2 bases from J; junction bases left unmatched: 6. The CDR3 region has the DNA TGCGCCAGCAGCCAAGTGGGGGGACAGGCAAACTATGGCTACACCTTC. Its translation is CASSQVGGQANYGYTF.

The chain has TRBV7-8 and TRBJ1-1, with D unclear. The ends were cut back, 2 bases at V and 0 bases at J, with 4 bases in the middle. CDR1 and CDR2 from the germline V gene are SGHVS and FQNEAQ. This CDR3 comprises 13 residues. CDR3 region: CASSLSMNTEAFF. For the CDR3, the DNA is TGTGCCAGCAGCTTATCAATGAACACTGAAGCTTTCTTT.

The J gene is TRBJ2-7, the V gene TRBV14; 9 bases line up with TRBD1. The CDR3 spans 16 residues. From germline, CDR1 is SGHDN and CDR2 FVKESK. V dropped 5 bases and J dropped 3; count of bases not matched to a gene: 11. The CDR3 loop reads CASSVSKGQGNYEQYF. The CDR3 region has the DNA TGTGCCAGCAGCGTATCTAAGGGACAGGGAAACTACGAGCAGTACTTC. The full variable domain, completed using reference TRBV14 and TRBJ2-7, is EAGVTQFPSHSVIEKGQTVTLRCDPISGHDNLYWYRRVMGKEIKFLLHFVKESKQDESGMPNNRFLAERTGGTYSTLKVQPAELEDSGVYFCASSVSKGQGNYEQYFGPGTRLTVT.

The genes are TRBV6-5 and TRBJ2-5; TRBD2 matches 7 bases. Germline V lookup: CDR1 MNHEY, CDR2 SVGAGI. CDR3 length: 14 residues. V was pared by 2 bases and J by 5 bases, with 5 bases of the junction left unmatched. Here the CDR3 DNA reads TGTGCCAGCAGTTACGCGGGAGCGCAGGAGACCCAGTACTTC. Translated, it gives CASSYAGAQETQYF.

This chain joins TRBV23-1 and TRBJ2-1; TRBD2 matches 8 bases. TRBV23-1 is an ORF, with its function uncertain. The CDR3 runs 15 residues. The J segment lost 7 bases and the V segment lost 2 bases, leaving 7 bases of the junction unmatched. The CDR3 here is CASSQTGGRLNEQFF. DNA for the CDR3: TGCGCCAGCAGTCAAACGGGGGGGCGACTTAATGAGCAGTTCTTC.

The CDR3 loop reads CASSESGQGFQPQHF. For the CDR3, the DNA is TGTGCCAGCAGTGAATCGGGACAGGGGTTTCAGCCCCAGCATTTT. The chain couples TRBV6-1 to TRBJ1-5; 10 positions agree with TRBD1. This CDR3 has 15 residues. Germline V gives CDR1 MNHNS, CDR2 SASEGT. V shed 2 bases and J 6 bases; nucleotides not matched to a gene: 4.

CDR3 residues: CASSGTGFHEQYF. CDR3 sequence (DNA): TGTGCCAGTTCCGGGACAGGGTTTCACGAGCAGTACTTC. This rearrangement joins TRBV25-1 to TRBJ2-7; 9 nucleotides line up with TRBD1. V shed 9 bases, J shed 5 bases, and the junction held 8 bases outside the gene matches. Looked up from germline, CDR1 is MGHDK and CDR2 is SYGVNS. This CDR3 has 13 residues.

On this clone itself: Other DNA sequences within the sample encode an identical CDR3. The CDR3 is CASSLGGLAGGEQFF. DNA for the CDR3: TGTGCCAGCAGTTTGGGCGGGCTAGCGGGAGGTGAGCAGTTCTTC. This chain connects TRBV28 to TRBJ2-1; TRBD2 matches 11 bases. The germline CDR1 and CDR2 sequences are MDHEN and SYDVKM. The V and J ends lost 3 bases and 9 bases, in that order; junction bases with no gene match: 7. This CDR3 is 15 amino acids long. The full variable domain, its missing parts supplied by reference TRBV28 and TRBJ2-1, is DVKVTQSSRYLVKRTGEKVFLECVQDMDHENMFWYRQDPGLGLRLIYFSYDVKMKEKGDIPEGYSVSREKKERFSLILESASTNQTSMYLCASSLGGLAGGEQFFGPGTRLTVL.

This clone was detected only a few times. V usage is TRBV28 and J usage is TRBJ2-5, with 10 bases lining up with TRBD2. Per germline, CDR1 MDHEN and CDR2 SYDVKM. With V trimmed by 3 bases and J by 2 bases, 12 bases remained unmatched. This CDR3 contains 18 residues. For the CDR3, the DNA is TGTGCCAGCAGTTTCCCAACCCTTCATAGCGGGGGGCAAGAGACCCAGTACTTC. This encodes CASSFPTLHSGGQETQYF.

The chain carries TRBV6-1 and TRBJ2-7, with 10 positions matching TRBD1. The CDR3 runs 15 residues. Germline loops: CDR1 MNHNS, CDR2 SASEGT. After removal of 6 bases from V and 1 base from J, the junction contained 6 bases not matched to a gene. CDR3 sequence (DNA): TGTGCCAGCAGCCTCGGGGGACAGGGGTCCTACGAGCAGTACTTC. It yields the protein CASSLGGQGSYEQYF.

On this clone: The same CDR3 is also encoded by other DNA sequences in this sample. The rearrangement links TRBV27 to TRBJ1-2; D is unclear. This CDR3 comprises 15 residues. Trimming took 0 bases from V and 4 from J, leaving 12 bases between them. Germline CDR1 MNHEY, CDR2 SMNVEV (reference sequence). The CDR3 DNA is TGTGCCAGCAGTTTATCGGGCACGGGAGTCTATGGCTACACCTTC. It translates to CASSLSGTGVYGYTF.

This clone has only one observation. At one boundary the junction diverges from the germline segment, which might be a read error. V gene TRBV30 combines with J gene TRBJ1-2; 8 nucleotides match TRBD1. Germline CDR1 and CDR2: GTSNPN and SVGIG (reference sequence). The CDR3 length is 13 residues. CDR3 amino acids: CAWSGGQAFITPF. CDR3 DNA sequence: TGTGCCTGGAGTGGGGGACAGGCTTTTATCACCCCCTTC.

This clone was counted only a few times. The chain has TRBV4-1 and TRBJ1-1, with a tentative D call TRBD1 (6 bases). The germline V and J ends were trimmed by 4 bases and 1 base, with 10 bases remaining between them. The CDR3 extends over 14 amino acids. Germline CDR1 MGHRA, CDR2 YSYEKL. DNA of the CDR3: TGCGCCAGCAGCCTGGGGACACCGAACACTGAAGCTTTCTTT. Its translation: CASSLGTPNTEAFF.

This sequence joins TRBV21-1 and TRBJ1-5; the table assigns TRBD1, which was not confirmed against the DNA. TRBV21-1 is reported as a pseudogene. There are 16 residues in the CDR3. This CDR3 is CASIKTGRGSNQPQHF. CDR3 in DNA: TGTGCCAGCATCAAGACAGGCCGGGGTAGCAATCAGCCCCAGCATTTT.

V gene TRBV11-2 combines with J gene TRBJ2-7; D not certain. Trimming shortened V by 4 bases and J by 1 base, and 8 bases separated the two germline ends. The CDR3 consists of 13 residues. Germline values: CDR1 SGHAT, CDR2 FQNNGV. This CDR3 reads CASSSGLSYEQYF. The CDR3 DNA follows: TGTGCCAGCAGCTCCGGGTTGTCCTACGAGCAGTACTTC.

The genes are TRBV6-5 and TRBJ2-3; 7 bases align to TRBD2. The ends lost 4 bases at V and 3 bases at J; junction bases unmatched: 7. This CDR3 is 15 amino acids long. Germline values: CDR1 MNHEY, CDR2 SVGAGI. For the CDR3, the DNA is TGTGCCAGCAGTTGGGCGGGAGAGGTGACAGATACGCAGTATTTT. It translates to CASSWAGEVTDTQYF.

The V call is TRBV7-2, the J call TRBJ2-5; 7 bases match TRBD2. V lost 5 bases and J lost 1; bases outside the gene matches: 4. This CDR3 has 14 amino acids. CDR1 is SGHTA, CDR2 FQGNSA, per germline. CDR3 in DNA: TGTGCCAGCAGCCTCTCTAGCGGCCAAGAGACCCAGTACTTC. Translated, it gives CASSLSSGQETQYF.

The rearrangement uses TRBV4-1 and TRBJ1-1; 7 bases fit TRBD1. The V segment lost 4 bases and the J segment 5 bases; nucleotides outside the gene matches: 7. The germline CDR1 and CDR2 sequences are MGHRA and YSYEKL. This CDR3 has 14 amino acids. CDR3 in DNA: TGCGCCAGCAGCCTCCGGACAGGAAGTACTGAAGCTTTCTTT. This sequence encodes CASSLRTGSTEAFF.

Only one count was recorded for this clone. This sequence joins TRBV30 and TRBJ1-4; 7 nucleotides align to TRBD1. The CDR3 has 12 amino acids. Losses at the gene ends were 5 bases for V and 5 bases for J; bases not matched to a gene: 2. Germline V gene sequence: CDR1 GTSNPN, CDR2 SVGIG (reference sequence). CDR3 amino acids: CAWETGNEKLFF. CDR3 bases: TGTGCCTGGGAGACAGGGAATGAAAAACTGTTTTTT.